These 13 T cell receptor beta chains were all obtained from the same sample, sequenced in a study of blood T cell repertoires in COVID-19. Data came from immunoSEQ multiplex PCR; TCRdb stores just in-frame clones and leaves some out. The data hold 130,000 or so clones, with roughly 87% observed a single time. The material sequenced was PBMCs or T cells enriched from blood (not recorded which). The receptors come from a man aged 25-45 years who had recovered from COVID-19.

Written as DNA, the CDR3 is TGCAGTGCTAGTGGAGCAGATACGCAGTATTTT. This sequence encodes CSASGADTQYF. V is TRBV20-1 and J is TRBJ2-3; no clear D. Germline lookup yields CDR1 DFQATT and CDR2 SNEGSKA (reference sequence). Trimming left V 3 bases short and J 4 bases short, with 5 bases between. This CDR3 is built from 11 residues.

This clone was counted a single time. The chain links TRBV5-1 to TRBJ2-5; 8 positions agree with TRBD1. Germline values: CDR1 SGHRS, CDR2 YFSETQ. This CDR3 is 14 amino acids long. V gave up 1 base and J gave up 4 bases; unmatched junction bases: 3. CDR3 nucleotide sequence: TGCGCCAGCAGCTTGTCAGGGGGCCCAGAGACCCAGTACTTC. Protein: CASSLSGGPETQYF.

This sequence joins TRBV19 and TRBJ2-2; no reliable D call. Germline CDR1 and CDR2: LNHDA and SQIVND (reference sequence). Trimming took 2 bases from V and 2 from J, leaving 12 bases between them. CDR3 size: 16 residues. CDR3 residues: CASSIRLVSNTGELFF. The CDR3 DNA reads as TGTGCCAGTAGTATACGGCTAGTTAGTAACACCGGGGAGCTGTTTTTT.

The V and J genes are TRBV18 and TRBJ2-7, with 8 bases lining up with TRBD2. The CDR3 totals 15 residues. J was trimmed by 2 bases and V by 2 bases; bases with no gene match: 5. Germline CDR1 is KGHSH and CDR2 is LQKENI. CDR3 DNA: TGTGCCAGCTCACCAATGCGGGAGGAAACCTACGAGCAGTACTTC. It is translated as CASSPMREETYEQYF. Complete variable domain (other parts from reference TRBV18 and TRBJ2-7): NAGVMQNPRHLVRRRGQEARLRCSPMKGHSHVYWYRQLPEEGLKFMVYLQKENIIDESGMPKERFSAEFPKEGPSILRIQQVVRGDSAAYFCASSPMREETYEQYFGPGTRLTVT.

This clone was recorded only once. The genes are TRBV5-1 and TRBJ2-1; D is undetermined. This CDR3 spans 15 amino acids. The ends were cut back, 3 bases at V and 2 bases at J, with 12 bases in the middle. Per germline, CDR1 SGHRS and CDR2 YFSETQ. The CDR3 nucleotides read TGCGCCAGCAGCTCGAGACTGAACACCTACAATGAGCAGTTCTTC. It encodes CASSSRLNTYNEQFF.

This clone was observed once. The chain uses TRBV12-3 or TRBV12-4 and TRBJ1-1; the D gene is possibly TRBD1 (5 bases). V lost 6 bases, J lost 5 bases, and 13 bases lay in between. The CDR3 is 13 residues long. This CDR3 reads CASRRTLGTEAFF. In DNA form, the CDR3 reads TGTGCCAGCAGAAGGACACTGGGAACTGAAGCTTTCTTT.

The chain has TRBV29-1 and TRBJ2-7; 9 bases line up with TRBD1. J lost 7 bases, V lost 8 bases, and 12 bases had no gene match. In germline, CDR1 is SQVTM, CDR2 ANQGSEA. The CDR3 is made up of 13 amino acids. For the CDR3, the DNA is TGCAGCTACCGGGACAGGGTGTTCGAGGAGCAGTACTTC. Protein sequence: CSYRDRVFEEQYF.

The CDR3 region has the DNA TGTGCCAGCAGCTTGGACGGGGAGATCGGTCAGCCCCAGCATTTT. This encodes CASSLDGEIGQPQHF. The chain combines TRBV5-4 with TRBJ1-5; D gene ambiguous. V gave up 0 bases and J gave up 6 bases, with 13 bases separating them. The V gene's germline CDR1 is SGHNT and CDR2 YYREEE (reference sequence). This CDR3 region has 15 residues.

The V call is TRBV19, the J call TRBJ1-1; D gene ambiguous. This CDR3 contains 15 residues. Per the germline V gene, CDR1 is LNHDA and CDR2 is SQIVND (reference sequence). Trimming shortened V by 0 bases and J by 5 bases, and 13 bases separated the two germline ends. The CDR3 loop is CASSIDPARGTEAFF. In DNA form, the CDR3 reads TGTGCCAGTAGTATAGATCCGGCCCGGGGAACTGAAGCTTTCTTT.

This clone is labeled medium-sized. The chain carries TRBV2 and TRBJ1-3; TRBD1 might be the D (6 bases). The germline V gene encodes CDR1 SNHLY and CDR2 FYNNEI. The CDR3 runs to 17 residues. Deletions cut 0 bases from V and 0 bases from J, with 12 bases between. The CDR3 DNA reads TGTGCCAGCAGTGAAGCTGGCCAGGGGATCTCTGGAAACACCATATATTTT. It translates to CASSEAGQGISGNTIYF.

This rearrangement joins TRBV3-1 (or the pseudogene TRBV3-2) to TRBJ2-6; D possibly corresponds to TRBD1 (6 bases). Germline CDR1 LGHDT, CDR2 YNNKEL (reference sequence). Trimming took off 1 base at V and 3 bases at J, with 7 bases between the two ends. The CDR3 totals 15 residues. CDR3 sequence: CASSQAQGGANVLTF. CDR3 nucleotides: TGTGCCAGCAGCCAAGCACAGGGTGGGGCCAACGTCCTGACTTTC.

CDR3 sequence (DNA): TGTGCCAGCAGCCCGGACAGGGCTGAAGCTTTCTTT. Its protein product is CASSPDRAEAFF. V and J are TRBV7-9 and TRBJ1-1; 8 nucleotides agree with TRBD1. Trimming took 5 bases from V and 6 from J; bases not matched to a gene: 2. The CDR3 loop spans 12 amino acids. From germline, CDR1 is SEHNR and CDR2 FQNEAQ (reference sequence).

This clone came up once. The rearrangement uses TRBV18 and TRBJ1-6; D is possibly TRBD1 (6 bases). Germline V gives CDR1 KGHSH, CDR2 LQKENI. The CDR3 is 14 residues long. V was shortened by 2 bases and J by 7 bases, with 9 bases between the two germline ends. The CDR3 loop reads CASSPNRENSPLHF. The CDR3 coding sequence is TGTGCCAGCTCACCAAACAGGGAAAATTCACCCCTCCACTTT.